A selection of T cell receptor beta chains follows, all from one sample in a study of CD8 T cells in ankylosing spondylitis. From the 5' RACE reads, TCRdb called clonotypes with MiXCR, one entry per CDR3 protein. This table has around 100,000 distinct CDR3 sequences, 24% appearing once. Sequences were obtained from synovial fluid, either unsorted or a sorted T cell fraction (not recorded which). Every receptor here comes from a male donor with ankylosing spondylitis. The CDR3 runs from the conserved cysteine through the conserved F or W.

TRBJ1-2,TRBV9,CASSVDRGFYGYTF
TRBJ2-1,TRBV18,CASSQLAGSSYNEQFF
TRBJ2-7,TRBV3-1,CASSPRTSGTFYEQYF
TRBJ1-2,TRBV7-9,CASSLRTVSNYGYTF
TRBJ2-5,TRBV20-1,CSAGLAGIETQYF
TRBJ2-1,TRBV3-1,CASSQEAGDSYSNEQFF
TRBJ2-3,TRBV7-6,CASSKIAGTDTQYF
TRBJ2-1,TRBV7-9,CASSFRTSGRGEQFF
TRBJ2-3,TRBV11-3,CASSYGRSTDTQYF
TRBJ2-3,TRBV4-2,CASSQQIAGGPGDTQYF
TRBJ2-4,TRBV20-1,CSARASGALLHIQYF
TRBJ1-1,TRBV5-1,CASSFFGGVNTEAFF
TRBJ2-3,TRBV2,CASRTRAGTDTQYF
TRBJ2-5,TRBV20-1,CSAALGETQYF
TRBJ2-1,TRBV9,CASSLLGGGYNEQFF
TRBJ2-3,TRBV11-2,CASSLTGGLGYSTDTQYF
TRBJ1-1,TRBV29-1,CSVELAQGGTEAFF
TRBJ2-7,TRBV4-2,CASSQDRPGESEQYF
TRBJ1-5,TRBV11-2,CASSLEQNQPQHF
TRBJ2-7,TRBV10-1,CASSESGNSEQYF
TRBJ2-5,TRBV5-1,CASSLSRETQYF
TRBJ2-1,TRBV2,CASSEPFYRRPGEQFF
TRBJ1-3,TRBV20-1,CSARAPPGTGNTIYF
TRBJ1-2,TRBV6-5,CASSFTGTGSNYGYTF
TRBJ2-5,TRBV4-1,CASSQGMADYTWGETQYF
TRBJ2-1,TRBV20-1,CSARTSGREIGEQFF
TRBJ2-1,TRBV6-1,CASSQWHHNEQFF
TRBJ2-5,TRBV29-1,CSVEGGARTQYF
TRBJ2-2,TRBV5-5,CASSLQPTGELFF
TRBJ2-1,TRBV5-8,CASSLVGYSYNEQFF
TRBJ2-2,TRBV5-1,CASSWTANTGELFF
TRBJ2-5,TRBV7-2,CASSSVPRTSGKETQYF
TRBJ2-3,TRBV20-1,CSAGTLAGGPTDTQYF
TRBJ2-1,TRBV6-1,CASPFRPSGSYNEQFF
TRBJ2-1,TRBV7-6,CASSRIASDSYNEQFF
TRBJ2-7,TRBV29-1,CSVEGADRTPYEQYF